This T cell receptor (beta chain) was captured by sequencing in a study of blood T cell repertoires in COVID-19. Study details: The study drew acute and convalescent COVID-19 samples from the United States, Italy and Spain. Sample material is recorded as cDNA or gDNA derived from T cells, B-cell-depleted T cells, or PBMCs.

Germline V lookup: CDR1 MDHEN, CDR2 SYDVKM. The CDR3 sequence is 13 residues long. With 7 bases clipped from V and 5 bases from J, the junction kept 7 bases outside the gene matches. Participants, about 18 to 90 years old, spanned approximately 25 US areas. Original processing notes: Estimation of nucleated cell counts relied on the amplification of reference gene primers. Here immunoSEQ multiplex PCR was the method, and the copy in TCRdb shows in-frame clones only, minus some. D and trimming come from the DNA, and the V and J calls and clone size come from that table. The sample includes around 150,000 clones, over 80% seen only once; the top ten take roughly 5.6%.

The V and J genes are TRBV28 and TRBJ1-1; 7 nucleotides match TRBD1. This clonotype was obtained from a man between 65 and 85 years old who had been exposed to COVID-19. Sequencing input: PBMCs or T cells enriched from blood (not recorded which). The CDR3 region has the DNA TGTGCCAGCACAAAGAGGGGGCGAACTGAAGCTTTCTTT. Amino acid sequence: CASTKRGRTEAFF.